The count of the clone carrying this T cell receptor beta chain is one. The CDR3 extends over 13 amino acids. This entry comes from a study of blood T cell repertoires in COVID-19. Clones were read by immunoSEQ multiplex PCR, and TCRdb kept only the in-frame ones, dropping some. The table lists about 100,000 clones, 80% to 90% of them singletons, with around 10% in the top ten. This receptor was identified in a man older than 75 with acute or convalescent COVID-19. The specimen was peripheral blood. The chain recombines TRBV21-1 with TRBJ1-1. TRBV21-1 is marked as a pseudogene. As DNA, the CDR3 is TGTGCCAGCCGTATAAACGGGTTCTCTGAAGCTTTCTTT. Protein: CASRINGFSEAFF.